The 23 T cell receptor beta chains presented below share a single source sample, sequenced in a study of cytomegalovirus exposure and HLA in healthy donors. Amplification used 60 Vbeta primers and 13 Jbeta primers. The assay was immunoSEQ multiplex PCR, and TCRdb's table has in-frame clones only and misses some. Of roughly 170,000 clones in the sample, more than 80% were seen once. The sequenced material came from PBMCs. Receptors were obtained from a woman under 30 in good health and CMV-seronegative.

This clone appeared once. In nucleotides, the CDR3 is TGCGCCAGCAGCTTGGTTACTAGCGGGAGCGGTCTGGATGAGCAGTTCTTC. Protein: CASSLVTSGSGLDEQFF. This chain joins TRBV5-1 and TRBJ2-1; 11 bases fit TRBD2. From germline, CDR1 is SGHRS and CDR2 YFSETQ. The J segment lost 8 bases and the V segment lost 0 bases, leaving 10 bases of the junction unmatched. The CDR3 contains 17 residues.

The chain has TRBV7-8 and TRBJ1-4; 10 nucleotides match TRBD1. With V trimmed by 4 bases and J by 5 bases, 16 bases remained unmatched. The CDR3 has 19 residues. Germline V gene data show CDR1 as SGHVS and CDR2 as FQNEAQ. CDR3 amino acids: CASSSWDRGDRAANEKLFF. The CDR3 region has the DNA TGTGCCAGCAGCTCCTGGGACAGGGGTGACAGAGCAGCAAATGAAAAACTGTTTTTT. Together with reference TRBV7-8 and TRBJ1-4, the CDR3 gives the full variable domain: GAGVSQSPRYKVAKRGQDVALRCDPISGHVSLFWYQQALGQGPEFLTYFQNEAQLDKSGLPSDRFFAERPEGSVSTLKIQRTQQEDSAVYLCASSSWDRGDRAANEKLFFGSGTQLSVL.

CDR3 sequence reads: CASSLGPQVQETQYF. The CDR3 nucleotides are TGTGCCAGCAGTTTGGGGCCACAGGTCCAAGAGACCCAGTACTTC. The V and J genes are TRBV6-1 and TRBJ2-5; D perhaps matches TRBD1 (5 bases). V was clipped by 5 bases and J by 1 base, with 14 bases between them. This CDR3 is built from 15 residues. Germline assignment: CDR1 MNHNS and CDR2 SASEGT.

In DNA, the CDR3 is TGTGCCAGCAATTGGGGCCCCTCCTACAATGAGCAGTTCTTC. Its translation is CASNWGPSYNEQFF. The rearrangement joins TRBV19 to TRBJ2-1; TRBD1 might be the D (5 bases). The CDR3 runs 14 residues. CDR1 LNHDA and CDR2 SQIVND come from the germline V gene (reference sequence). The V and J ends lost 9 bases and 0 bases respectively, with 12 bases between them.

V is TRBV29-1 and J is TRBJ1-2, with D perhaps matching TRBD1 (6 bases). The V and J ends lost 7 bases and 2 bases respectively, with 11 bases between them. The CDR3 has 12 residues. The germline V gene encodes CDR1 SQVTM and CDR2 ANQGSEA. CDR3 sequence: CSARTANYGYTF. CDR3 nucleotides: TGCAGCGCTAGGACAGCAAACTATGGCTACACCTTC.

CDR3 DNA sequence: TGCGCCAGCAGTGAGAGGGGGCAAGTGTATGGCTACACCTTC. It translates to CASSERGQVYGYTF. The chain couples TRBV10-2 to TRBJ1-2; 7 positions agree with TRBD1. Germline-derived CDR1 and CDR2 are WSHSY and SAAADI. V lost 2 bases, J lost 5 bases, and 5 bases stayed unmatched. There are 14 residues in the CDR3.

The gene calls are TRBV5-6 and TRBJ1-5; perhaps TRBD1 as D (6 bases). CDR1 is SGHDT, CDR2 YYEEEE, per germline. The CDR3 runs 13 residues. V gave up 5 bases and J gave up 6 bases, with 12 bases separating them. This CDR3 is CASSYQGSQPQHF. The CDR3 DNA is TGTGCCAGCAGTTATCAGGGGTCTCAGCCCCAGCATTTT.

This chain uses TRBV7-9 with TRBJ2-3; 8 nucleotides match TRBD2. Germline-derived CDR1 and CDR2 are SEHNR and FQNEAQ (reference sequence). The CDR3 totals 16 residues. V dropped 7 bases and J dropped 0; count of bases not matched to a gene: 9. CDR3 DNA sequence: TGTGCCAGCAAACCCGGGGGGGACGGCAGCACAGATACGCAGTATTTT. It codes for CASKPGGDGSTDTQYF.

This chain joins TRBV18 and TRBJ2-1; tentative D call: TRBD2 (6 bases). Trimming removed 5 bases at V and 5 bases at J, with 16 bases between. There are 15 residues in the CDR3. The germline gives CDR1 KGHSH, CDR2 LQKENI. CDR3 region: CASSVGLANNNEQFF. The DNA for the CDR3 is TGTGCCAGCTCAGTTGGGCTAGCGAATAACAATGAGCAGTTCTTC.

The rearrangement links TRBV19 to TRBJ2-3, with D perhaps TRBD1 (6 bases). Trimming removed 5 bases at V and 3 bases at J, with 12 bases between. The CDR3 sequence is 14 residues long. Per the germline V gene, CDR1 is LNHDA and CDR2 is SQIVND (reference sequence). The CDR3 spells CASSVGQSTDTQYF. CDR3 sequence (DNA): TGTGCCAGTAGTGTAGGACAGTCGACAGATACGCAGTATTTT.

This chain's CDR3 is CASSRAGTGGTDTQYF. In DNA form, the CDR3 reads TGTGCCAGCAGCCGGGCCGGGACAGGGGGCACAGATACGCAGTATTTT. V and J are TRBV7-9 and TRBJ2-3, with TRBD1 matching over 10 bases. The CDR3 is 16 residues long. V was pared by 5 bases and J by 1 base, with 6 bases of the junction left unmatched. CDR1 is SEHNR, CDR2 FQNEAQ, per germline (reference sequence).

Turning to this clone: Germline and junction disagree at one end, which may indicate a read error. V usage is TRBV2 and J usage is TRBJ2-1, with D perhaps matching TRBD1 (5 bases). Germline V gives CDR1 SNHLY, CDR2 FYNNEI. This CDR3 has 15 residues. CDR3 nucleotide sequence: TGTGCCAGCAGGGAAGGACAAAGCTCCTACAATGAGCAGTTCTTC. Protein: CASREGQSSYNEQFF.

The chain carries TRBV28 and TRBJ1-1; D perhaps matches TRBD1 (5 bases). Germline V CDR1 and CDR2: MDHEN, SYDVKM. V shed 4 bases and J shed 2 bases, with 14 bases lying between them. This CDR3 spans 15 amino acids. The DNA for the CDR3 is TGTGCCAGCAGTTCCCCCCGGGGGGGAAACACTGAAGCTTTCTTT. The encoded protein is CASSSPRGGNTEAFF.

This chain connects TRBV18 to TRBJ2-5; D possibly corresponds to TRBD1 (6 bases). This CDR3 is built from 14 residues. Germline V gives CDR1 KGHSH, CDR2 LQKENI. Deletions cut 4 bases from V and 1 base from J, with 10 bases between. CDR3 sequence (DNA): TGTGCCAGCTCACTCGGACAGATCCAAGAGACCCAGTACTTC. This translates into CASSLGQIQETQYF.

V gene TRBV27 combines with J gene TRBJ2-7; D is undetermined. V dropped 5 bases and J dropped 6 bases, with 20 bases sitting between them. The CDR3 extends over 15 amino acids. Looked up from germline, CDR1 is MNHEY and CDR2 is SMNVEV (reference sequence). CDR3 protein: CASSPTLGGSREQYF. The DNA of the CDR3 is TGTGCCAGCAGTCCTACCCTTGGCGGATCCCGCGAGCAGTACTTC.

The rearrangement joins TRBV5-1 to TRBJ1-1; 8 bases are shared with TRBD1. Germline CDR1 reads SGHRS; CDR2 reads YFSETQ. The V segment lost 2 bases and the J segment 5 bases; nucleotides outside the gene matches: 8. This CDR3 contains 15 residues. The CDR3 protein is CASSLPSQGATEAFF. CDR3 nucleotides: TGCGCCAGCAGCTTACCAAGTCAGGGGGCGACTGAAGCTTTCTTT.

This rearrangement joins TRBV6-5 to TRBJ2-5; D is unresolved. Germline CDR1 is MNHEY and CDR2 is SVGAGI. Trimming stripped 6 bases from V and 1 base from J, with 9 bases between. CDR3 length: 13 residues. The CDR3 DNA follows: TGTGCCAGCAGGAGAACCCCCCAAGAGACCCAGTACTTC. Translation: CASRRTPQETQYF.

The V call is TRBV6-6, the J call TRBJ1-1, with 8 bases matching TRBD1. Trimming removed 7 bases from V and 4 bases from J; junction bases left unmatched: 8. CDR1 is MNHNY, CDR2 SVGAGI, per germline (reference sequence). The CDR3 sequence is 14 residues long. CDR3 residues: CASNRQGRSTEAFF. The CDR3 nucleotides read TGTGCCAGCAATCGACAGGGGAGGTCCACTGAAGCTTTCTTT.

The chain uses TRBV15 and TRBJ2-7, with D perhaps matching TRBD1 (5 bases). V lost 0 bases, J lost 4 bases, and 13 bases lay in between. Looked up from germline, CDR1 is LNHNV and CDR2 is YYDKDF (reference sequence). There are 15 residues in the CDR3. CDR3 nucleotides: TGTGCCACCAGCAGAGACAGGGTGTCTCGTTACGAGCAGTACTTC. Amino acids: CATSRDRVSRYEQYF.

This clone has just a few counts. The J gene is TRBJ2-3, the V gene TRBV5-1; D might be TRBD2 (5 bases). V was clipped by 3 bases and J by 1 base, with 12 bases between them. Germline V lookup: CDR1 SGHRS, CDR2 YFSETQ. The CDR3 loop spans 15 amino acids. The CDR3 DNA reads as TGCGCCAGCAGCTCGGGATCCCAGGGCACAGATACGCAGTATTTT. It specifies CASSSGSQGTDTQYF.

The chain couples TRBV6-1 to TRBJ2-6; a weak D match, TRBD1 (5 bases). With 7 bases removed from V and 18 bases from J, the gap between germline ends came to 19 bases. This CDR3 comprises 12 residues. Looked up from germline, CDR1 is MNHNS and CDR2 is SASEGT. DNA of the CDR3: TGTGCCAGCACCACACAGGCCCTCCCTTGGACTTTC. It codes for CASTTQALPWTF.

CDR3 nucleotide sequence: TGTGCCACCAGCAATCCCGGGAGGGCGCCGTACGAGCAGTACTTC. Translating gives CATSNPGRAPYEQYF. The genes are TRBV15 and TRBJ2-7; TRBD2 matches at 8 bases. Per germline, CDR1 LNHNV and CDR2 YYDKDF (reference sequence). CDR3 length equals 15 residues. J gave up 4 bases and V 4 bases, and 9 bases lay outside the gene matches.

The chain uses TRBV6-6 and TRBJ2-3; no firm D call. Germline CDR1 and CDR2: MNHNY and SVGAGI (reference sequence). The CDR3 loop spans 14 amino acids. With 2 bases removed from V and 4 bases from J, the gap between germline ends came to 10 bases. For the CDR3, the DNA is TGTGCCAGCAGTTACCCCTTTGGGCCAGATACGCAGTATTTT. Amino acids: CASSYPFGPDTQYF.